The 8 T cell receptor beta chains below all came from one sample that was sequenced in a study of blood T cell repertoires in COVID-19. Using immunoSEQ multiplex PCR, the repertoire was profiled, and TCRdb retains in-frame clones only, with some absent. The sample includes 300,000 or so clones, 86% of them seen just once. The sequenced material came from peripheral blood. The source of these receptors is a woman between 50 and 59 years old with acute or convalescent COVID-19.

In this sample, this clone turned up many times. The V gene is TRBV7-9, the J gene TRBJ2-2; D is unresolved. V lost 6 bases and J 5 bases, leaving 4 bases between the germline ends. The CDR3 totals 11 residues. The germline V gene encodes CDR1 SEHNR and CDR2 FQNEAQ (reference sequence). CDR3 sequence (DNA): TGTGCCAGCAGTCAAACCGGGGAGCTGTTTTTT. Its translation: CASSQTGELFF.

This rearrangement joins TRBV4-3 to TRBJ2-7, with 10 bases matching TRBD1. The V segment lost 0 bases and the J segment 5 bases; nucleotides outside the gene matches: 4. The CDR3 loop spans 15 amino acids. Looked up from germline, CDR1 is LGHNA and CDR2 is YSLEER. This chain's CDR3 is CASSQDAGQGDEQYF. The CDR3 DNA reads as TGCGCCAGCAGCCAAGACGCCGGACAGGGGGACGAGCAGTACTTC.

This clone was counted between two and nine times. This chain connects TRBV7-8 to TRBJ1-1; D unclear. The CDR3 consists of 14 residues. CDR1 is SGHVS, CDR2 FQNEAQ, per germline. The V and J ends lost 7 bases and 5 bases respectively, with 17 bases between them. CDR3 region: CASKLTEATTEAFF. CDR3 DNA sequence: TGTGCCAGCAAGCTTACGGAGGCTACGACTGAAGCTTTCTTT. Drawing the rest from reference TRBV7-8 and TRBJ1-1, the complete variable domain is GAGVSQSPRYKVAKRGQDVALRCDPISGHVSLFWYQQALGQGPEFLTYFQNEAQLDKSGLPSDRFFAERPEGSVSTLKIQRTQQEDSAVYLCASKLTEATTEAFFGQGTRLTVV.

The V call is TRBV15, the J call TRBJ2-5; D is ambiguous. This CDR3 is 12 amino acids long. From germline, CDR1 is LNHNV and CDR2 YYDKDF (reference sequence). Trimming removed 1 base at V and 5 bases at J, with 5 bases between. This CDR3 is CATSRVLETQYF. CDR3 sequence (DNA): TGTGCCACCAGCAGAGTATTGGAGACCCAGTACTTC.

The chain links TRBV18 to TRBJ2-3; maybe TRBD1 (6 bases). The CDR3 spans 13 residues. Germline CDR1 reads KGHSH; CDR2 reads LQKENI. V was cut by 6 bases and J by 4 bases, with 11 bases left in between. For the CDR3, the DNA is TGTGCCAGCTCCCCGGACAGCGCAGATACGCAGTATTTT. It specifies CASSPDSADTQYF.

The chain is built from TRBV7-6 and TRBJ1-3; D perhaps matches TRBD1 (5 bases). Trimming removed 1 base from V and 0 bases from J, with 13 bases in between. Looked up from germline, CDR1 is SGHVS and CDR2 is FNYEAQ. This CDR3 has 17 amino acids. The CDR3 protein is CASSLEPPGSSGNTIYF. The CDR3 coding sequence is TGTGCCAGCAGCTTAGAGCCGCCAGGGTCCTCTGGAAACACCATATATTTT.

CDR3 DNA sequence: TGTGCCAGCAGTTGGGGCATGGGTAACCAGCCCCAGCATTTT. This codes for CASSWGMGNQPQHF. The chain combines TRBV6-6 with TRBJ1-5, with D perhaps matching TRBD1 (5 bases). V lost 4 bases and J 7 bases, leaving 14 bases between the germline ends. The CDR3 runs 14 residues. Germline V gives CDR1 MNHNY, CDR2 SVGAGI (reference sequence).

The rearrangement joins TRBV6-4 to TRBJ2-3, with 12 bases identical to TRBD1. This CDR3 comprises 17 residues. Germline trimming cut 5 bases from V and 1 base from J; bases unmatched to any gene: 7. Germline V lookup: CDR1 MRHNA, CDR2 SNTAGT. Written as DNA, the CDR3 is TGTGCCAGCAGTCGCGGGACAGGGGGCGCGGGCACAGATACGCAGTATTTT. Translation gives CASSRGTGGAGTDTQYF.